This T cell receptor beta chain came from a study of patients and donors after allogeneic stem cell transplantation. V shed 4 bases and J shed 5 bases, with 11 bases lying between them. Germline V gene data show CDR1 as LGHDT and CDR2 as YNNKEL (reference sequence). The CDR3 sequence is 14 residues long. This clonotype was seen ten or more times. TCRdb re-analysed the RT-PCR reads in MiXCR, keeping a single row per CDR3 protein. The sample has approximately 140,000 distinct CDR3 sequences, about two fifths seen once; the top ten hold around 50%. The sequence was collected from a human donor who was either an allogeneic HSCT recipient or a stem cell or donor lymphocyte infusion donor (not recorded which). It is not recorded whose cells these are; they may come from a transplant donor. The chain carries TRBV3-1 and TRBJ1-4; D remains ambiguous. Specimen: blood, either unsorted or a sorted T cell fraction (not recorded which). The CDR3 spells CASSPNSGNEKLFF. The CDR3 nucleotides are TGTGCCAGCAGCCCGAACAGTGGGAATGAAAAACTGTTTTTT.